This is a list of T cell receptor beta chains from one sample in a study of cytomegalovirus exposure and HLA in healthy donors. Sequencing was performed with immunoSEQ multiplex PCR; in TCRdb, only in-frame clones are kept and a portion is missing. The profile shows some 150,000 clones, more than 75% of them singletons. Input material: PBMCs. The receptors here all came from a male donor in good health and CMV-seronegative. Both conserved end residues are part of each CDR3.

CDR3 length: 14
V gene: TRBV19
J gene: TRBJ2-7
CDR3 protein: CASSISSGGYEQYF

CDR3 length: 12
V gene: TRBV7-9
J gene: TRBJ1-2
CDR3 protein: CASSLGEYGYTF

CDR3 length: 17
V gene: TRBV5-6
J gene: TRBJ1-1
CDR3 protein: CASSLFGQGVGNTEAFF

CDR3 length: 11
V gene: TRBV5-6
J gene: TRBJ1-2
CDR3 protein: CARTHRDGYTF

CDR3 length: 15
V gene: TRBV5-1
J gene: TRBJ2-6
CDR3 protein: CASSYRTAGANVLTF

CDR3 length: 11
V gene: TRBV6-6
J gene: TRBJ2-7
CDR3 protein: CASSSRGEQYF

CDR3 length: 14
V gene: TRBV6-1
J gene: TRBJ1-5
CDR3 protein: CASTWTGGDQPQHF

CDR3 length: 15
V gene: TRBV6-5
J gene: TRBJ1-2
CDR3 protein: CASSYRAGGNYGYTF

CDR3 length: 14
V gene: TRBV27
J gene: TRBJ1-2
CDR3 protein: CASKAQDANYGYTF

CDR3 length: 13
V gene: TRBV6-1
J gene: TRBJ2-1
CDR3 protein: CASHDSTYNEQFF

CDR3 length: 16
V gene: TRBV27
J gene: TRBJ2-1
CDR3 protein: CASSFGTGGSYNEQFF

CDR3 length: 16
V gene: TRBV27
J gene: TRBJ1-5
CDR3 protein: CASSSLDSNSNQPQHF

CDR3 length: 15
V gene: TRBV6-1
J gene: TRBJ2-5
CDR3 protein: CASSEGPSGRETQYF

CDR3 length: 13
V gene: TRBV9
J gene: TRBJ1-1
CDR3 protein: CASSVDSYTEAFF

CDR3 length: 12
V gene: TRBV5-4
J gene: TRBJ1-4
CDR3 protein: CASSLVGGELFF

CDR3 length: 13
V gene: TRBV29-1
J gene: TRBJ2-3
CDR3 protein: CSVRQGRTDTQYF

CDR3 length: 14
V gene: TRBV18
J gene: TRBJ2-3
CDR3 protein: CASARQETTDTQYF

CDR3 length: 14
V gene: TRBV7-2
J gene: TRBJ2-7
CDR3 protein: CASSGLHSSYEQYF

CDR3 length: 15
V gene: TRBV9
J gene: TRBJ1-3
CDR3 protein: CASSSGQSSGNTIYF

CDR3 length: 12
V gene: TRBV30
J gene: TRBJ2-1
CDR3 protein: CANIGGLNEQFF

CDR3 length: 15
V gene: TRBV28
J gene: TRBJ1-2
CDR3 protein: CASSVNRGFNYGYTF

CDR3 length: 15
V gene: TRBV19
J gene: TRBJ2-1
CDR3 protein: CASSILGLAGNEQFF

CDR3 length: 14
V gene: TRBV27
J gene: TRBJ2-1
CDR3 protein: CASRLAGERSEQFF

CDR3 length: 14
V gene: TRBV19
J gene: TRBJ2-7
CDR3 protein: CASSIVGSSYEQYF

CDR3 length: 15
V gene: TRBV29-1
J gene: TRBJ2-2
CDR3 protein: CSAGQGGGNTGELFF

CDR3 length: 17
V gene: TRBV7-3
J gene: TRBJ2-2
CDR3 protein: CASSLTIRTSSAGELFF

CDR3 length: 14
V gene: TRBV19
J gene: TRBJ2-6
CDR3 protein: CASIDAGEANVLTF

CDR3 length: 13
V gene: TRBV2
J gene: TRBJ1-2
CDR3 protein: CASRQQGVSGYTF

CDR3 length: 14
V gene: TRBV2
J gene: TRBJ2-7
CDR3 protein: CASRNREGSYEQYF

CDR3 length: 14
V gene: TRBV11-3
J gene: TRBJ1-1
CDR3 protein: CASSLNAGGTEAFF

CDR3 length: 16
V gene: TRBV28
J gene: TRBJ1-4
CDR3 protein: CASIGVPGPTNEKLFF

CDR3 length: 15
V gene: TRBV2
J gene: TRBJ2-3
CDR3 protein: CASSRGGVGTDTQYF

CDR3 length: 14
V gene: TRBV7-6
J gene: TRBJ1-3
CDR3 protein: CASSTTGSGNTIYF

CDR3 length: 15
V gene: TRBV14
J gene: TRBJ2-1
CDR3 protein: CASSSPGGFYNEQFF

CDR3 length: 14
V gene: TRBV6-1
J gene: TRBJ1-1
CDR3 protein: CASSELRGNTEAFF

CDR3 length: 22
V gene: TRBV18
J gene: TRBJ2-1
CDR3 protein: CASSIDPFRTSGRASGRNEQFF

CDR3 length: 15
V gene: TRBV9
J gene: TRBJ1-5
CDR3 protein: CASSVGTNSNQPQHF

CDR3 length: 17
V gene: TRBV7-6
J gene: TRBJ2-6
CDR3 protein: CASSTGTGVSGANVLTF

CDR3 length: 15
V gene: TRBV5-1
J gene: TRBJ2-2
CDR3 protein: CASSLAGQGGGELFF

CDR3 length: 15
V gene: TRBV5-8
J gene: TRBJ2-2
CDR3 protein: CASSLVSRKTGELFF

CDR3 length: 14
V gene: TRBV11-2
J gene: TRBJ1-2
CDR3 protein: CASSVRSDRGKPTF

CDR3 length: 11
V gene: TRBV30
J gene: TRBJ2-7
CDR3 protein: CAWRSFHEQYF